This T cell receptor beta chain was sequenced during a study of cytomegalovirus exposure and HLA in healthy donors. Whole-study results and caveats: Specificity of a few CMV-associated chains for CMV antigens was verified in vitro. Cytomegalovirus association was assigned to about 150 TCR beta chains. Per a later analysis, 15,000 to 20,000 TCR beta sequences showed association with HLA alleles at 0.05 false discovery rate.

In the PCR, 60 Vbeta and 13 Jbeta primers were used. Profiled with immunoSEQ multiplex PCR; TCRdb holds only in-frame clones, not every one. The repertoire holds approximately 140,000 clones, with 80% as singletons. The V and J ends lost 7 bases and 10 bases, in that order; junction bases with no gene match: 8. There are 13 residues in the CDR3. CDR1 and CDR2 from the germline V gene are PRHDT and FYEKMQ (reference sequence). About this clone: The antigen is not known.

Though probably carrying unrecorded immune exposures, donors were nominally healthy at sampling. The J gene is TRBJ2-1, the V gene TRBV13; 9 bases fit TRBD1. The receptor comes from a man younger than 45 in good health and CMV-seronegative. Sequenced sample: PBMCs. The CDR3 here is CASTLKGTGEQFF. CDR3 DNA sequence: TGTGCCAGCACCCTAAAGGGGACAGGGGAGCAGTTCTTC.